One and the same sample provided the 22 T cell receptor beta chains below, sequenced in a study of blood T cell repertoires in COVID-19. The data were produced by immunoSEQ multiplex PCR, yet TCRdb's version contains in-frame clones alone and is incomplete. This sample has approximately 60,000 clones, with roughly four fifths found just once. The sample comprised peripheral blood. All receptors come from an older man with acute or convalescent COVID-19.

As to this clone: An end of the junction does not agree with germline; a read error may underlie this. CDR3 residues: CASSWDSRDTQYF. In nucleotides, the CDR3 is TGCGCCAGCAGCTGGGACAGCAGAGATACGCAGTATTTT. This sequence joins TRBV5-1 and TRBJ2-3; 7 bases agree with TRBD1. CDR1 and CDR2 (germline): SGHRS, YFSETQ. The CDR3 spans 13 residues.

There are a few counts of this clone. This chain connects TRBV5-1 to TRBJ2-3; 9 bases are shared with TRBD1. Germline loops: CDR1 SGHRS, CDR2 YFSETQ. The CDR3 totals 18 residues. The V segment lost 3 bases and the J segment 2 bases; nucleotides outside the gene matches: 13. The CDR3 DNA is TGCGCCAGCAGCTCGCCTCCTGGGACAGGGATTGTCACAGATACGCAGTATTTT. It yields the protein CASSSPPGTGIVTDTQYF.

The J gene is TRBJ2-1, the V gene TRBV19, with D unresolved. Germline V gives CDR1 LNHDA, CDR2 SQIVND (reference sequence). V was pared by 4 bases and J by 0 bases, with 13 bases between. The CDR3 runs 16 residues. DNA for the CDR3: TGTGCCAGTAGTAAGGCCCCCCGGAGCTCCTACAATGAGCAGTTCTTC. This translates into CASSKAPRSSYNEQFF.

The chain recombines TRBV5-1 with TRBJ2-3, with 13 bases identical to TRBD2. Germline CDR1 and CDR2: SGHRS and YFSETQ. The CDR3 loop spans 17 amino acids. V lost 4 bases and J lost 5; bases outside the gene matches: 10. The CDR3 sequence is CASSPRTSGGWGDTQYF. In DNA form, the CDR3 reads TGCGCCAGCAGCCCCCGGACTAGCGGGGGTTGGGGAGATACGCAGTATTTT.

This clone was counted a single time. The chain recombines TRBV7-9 with TRBJ1-3; the D gene is possibly TRBD1 (5 bases). V lost 5 bases, J lost 0 bases, and 14 bases lay in between. The germline V gene has CDR1 SEHNR and CDR2 FQNEAQ (reference sequence). CDR3 length: 16 amino acids. The CDR3 region is CASSLQAGLSGNTIYF. The CDR3 DNA reads TGTGCCAGCAGCCTACAGGCAGGGCTCTCTGGAAACACCATATATTTT.

The sample holds one count of this clone. The chain carries TRBV6-5 and TRBJ1-6; D perhaps matches TRBD1 (5 bases). Trimming stripped 6 bases from V and 10 bases from J, with 13 bases between. The CDR3 sequence is 13 residues long. Germline V CDR1 and CDR2: MNHEY, SVGAGI. The CDR3 loop is CASRKSRESPLHF. The CDR3 DNA reads as TGTGCCAGCAGAAAATCCAGGGAATCACCCCTCCACTTT.

The CDR3 here is CASSQENIAGGLQQFF. The CDR3 coding sequence is TGTGCCAGCAGCCAAGAAAACATTGCGGGGGGACTGCAGCAGTTCTTC. The chain joins TRBV3-1 (or the pseudogene TRBV3-2) to TRBJ2-1, with TRBD2 matching 8 bases. CDR1 is LGHDT, CDR2 YNNKEL, per germline (reference sequence). V was pared by 0 bases and J by 11 bases, with 12 bases of the junction left unmatched. The CDR3 covers 16 residues.

CDR3 nucleotides: TGTGCCACCAGAAGAGATGGCTACACCTTC. Protein: CATRRDGYTF. The chain carries TRBV24-1 and TRBJ1-2, with D unclear. CDR1 and CDR2 (germline): KGHDR, SFDVKD. Trimming pared 7 bases from V and 6 bases from J, leaving 5 bases between. The CDR3 length is 10 residues.

The chain is built from TRBV24-1 and TRBJ1-2; possible D gene TRBD1, 6 bases. V shed 1 base and J shed 5 bases, with 10 bases lying between them. The length of the CDR3 is 14 residues. The V gene's germline CDR1 is KGHDR and CDR2 SFDVKD. The CDR3 DNA reads TGTGCCACCAGTGATTTAGGCAGGGGATATGGCTACACCTTC. Translating gives CATSDLGRGYGYTF.

The chain carries TRBV27 and TRBJ1-1, with D maybe TRBD1 (6 bases). V was cut by 6 bases and J by 5 bases, with 16 bases left in between. The CDR3 totals 14 residues. CDR1 is MNHEY, CDR2 SMNVEV, per germline (reference sequence). CDR3 sequence (DNA): TGTGCCAGCAGCCTACAGGGTAGGTGGACTGAAGCTTTCTTT. It translates to CASSLQGRWTEAFF.

The chain is built from TRBV7-6 and TRBJ2-2; TRBD1 aligns across 9 bases. Per germline, CDR1 SGHVS and CDR2 FNYEAQ. Unmatched junction bases numbered 6, after V lost 2 bases and J lost 5 bases. The CDR3 loop spans 16 amino acids. The CDR3 reads CASSLPTGGGTGELFF. In DNA, the CDR3 is TGTGCCAGCAGCTTACCGACAGGGGGAGGAACCGGGGAGCTGTTTTTT.

V is TRBV6-6 and J is TRBJ1-4, with D maybe TRBD1 (5 bases). V was shortened by 4 bases and J by 5 bases, with 17 bases between the two germline ends. Germline CDR1 reads MNHNY; CDR2 reads SVGAGI (reference sequence). This CDR3 is 16 amino acids long. The CDR3 loop reads CASSSPAGPQNEKLFF. Written as DNA, the CDR3 is TGTGCCAGCAGTTCCCCTGCGGGACCGCAAAATGAAAAACTGTTTTTT.

The V gene is TRBV27, the J gene TRBJ1-2; TRBD1 aligns across 7 bases. J gave up 6 bases and V 3 bases, and 13 bases lay outside the gene matches. This CDR3 is built from 16 residues. CDR1 is MNHEY, CDR2 SMNVEV, per germline (reference sequence). In nucleotides, the CDR3 is TGTGCCAGCAGTTTTTCGAAACAGGGGATACTTAATGGCTACACCTTC. It yields the protein CASSFSKQGILNGYTF.

The chain carries TRBV3-1 (or the pseudogene TRBV3-2) and TRBJ1-2, with a tentative D call TRBD1 (6 bases). V was shortened by 1 base and J by 10 bases, with 10 bases between the two germline ends. CDR1 and CDR2 from the germline V gene are LGHDT and YNNKEL (reference sequence). The CDR3 is 12 residues long. The CDR3 region has the DNA TGTGCCAGCAGCCAAGGAGACAGGATCTACACCTTC. Residues: CASSQGDRIYTF.

V is TRBV5-1 and J is TRBJ2-7, with 9 bases that match TRBD1. Germline assignment: CDR1 SGHRS and CDR2 YFSETQ. The CDR3 is 15 amino acids. J was trimmed by 5 bases and V by 3 bases; bases with no gene match: 9. The DNA of the CDR3 is TGCGCCAGCAGCTGGGGAACAGGGGGCGTAAACGAGCAGTACTTC. It specifies CASSWGTGGVNEQYF. Full variable domain (rest looked up from reference TRBV5-1 and TRBJ2-7): KAGVTQTPRYLIKTRGQQVTLSCSPISGHRSVSWYQQTPGQGLQFLFEYFSETQRNKGNFPGRFSGRQFSNSRSEMNVSTLELGDSALYLCASSWGTGGVNEQYFGPGTRLTVT.

V is TRBV29-1 and J is TRBJ2-7; 7 bases agree with TRBD2. The V and J ends lost 1 base and 4 bases, in that order; junction bases with no gene match: 7. Germline V CDR1 and CDR2: SQVTM, ANQGSEA. This CDR3 comprises 14 residues. The CDR3, as DNA: TGCAGCGTTGAAGTGGGAGGGGACCGGTACGAGCAGTACTTC. Protein: CSVEVGGDRYEQYF.

This chain joins TRBV2 and TRBJ2-5; 12 bases map to TRBD2. In germline, CDR1 is SNHLY, CDR2 FYNNEI. V was clipped by 6 bases and J by 2 bases; unmatched bases: 7. The CDR3 consists of 16 residues. CDR3 region: CASRNGLAGIQETQYF. The CDR3 region has the DNA TGTGCCAGCAGAAATGGACTAGCGGGGATACAAGAGACCCAGTACTTC.

This clone was seen only once. The rearrangement uses TRBV2 and TRBJ2-2; D remains ambiguous. Trimming left V 7 bases short and J 0 bases short, with 9 bases between. The CDR3 is made up of 14 amino acids. CDR1 is SNHLY and CDR2 is FYNNEI in the germline V gene. CDR3 amino acids: CASMVTANTGELFF. The CDR3 coding sequence is TGTGCCAGCATGGTAACAGCGAACACCGGGGAGCTGTTTTTT.

The V gene is TRBV3-1 (or the pseudogene TRBV3-2), the J gene TRBJ1-6; 9 bases align to TRBD1. Germline CDR1 reads LGHDT; CDR2 reads YNNKEL (reference sequence). CDR3 length: 13 amino acids. The J segment lost 9 bases and the V segment lost 6 bases, leaving 3 bases of the junction unmatched. The CDR3 here is CASRGTGSSPLHF. CDR3 nucleotide sequence: TGTGCCAGCAGGGGGACAGGGTCTTCACCCCTCCACTTT.

The chain recombines TRBV9 with TRBJ1-2; D may be TRBD1 (5 bases). The CDR3 has 14 amino acids. Trimming removed 2 bases from V and 7 bases from J, with 15 bases in between. Per the germline V gene, CDR1 is SGDLS and CDR2 is YYNGEE. As DNA, the CDR3 is TGTGCCAGCAGCGTGGGAGGGGCGCAGGTTGGCTACACCTTC. This encodes CASSVGGAQVGYTF.

The chain joins TRBV19 to TRBJ2-2, with 7 bases aligning to TRBD2. Trimming removed 4 bases from V and 0 bases from J; junction bases left unmatched: 2. The CDR3 has 15 amino acids. Per germline, CDR1 LNHDA and CDR2 SQIVND (reference sequence). DNA for the CDR3: TGTGCCAGTAGTAGAAGCGGGACGAACACCGGGGAGCTGTTTTTT. Protein product: CASSRSGTNTGELFF.

This chain connects TRBV6-6 to TRBJ2-5; 9 bases are shared with TRBD1. CDR1 is MNHNY and CDR2 is SVGAGI in the germline V gene (reference sequence). The CDR3 runs 16 residues. The V and J ends lost 0 bases and 10 bases, in that order; junction bases with no gene match: 12. CDR3 nucleotides: TGTGCCAGCAGTTACTCCGAAACCGGGACAGGGAACGGCCAGTACTTC. This codes for CASSYSETGTGNGQYF.